This record concerns one T cell receptor beta chain sequence. The antigen is not known. TCRdb recomputed calls from the reads with MiXCR, one row per CDR3 protein. Of around 570,000 distinct CDR3 sequences in the sample, under 45% were seen once. The data were taken from a study of T cell repertoires in cytomegalovirus infection. Trimming cost V 1 base and J 0 bases; bases outside gene matches: 6. In germline, CDR1 is LNHNV, CDR2 YYDKDF (reference sequence). This CDR3 comprises 16 residues. The sequence was obtained from a human donor in good health (CMV status not recorded). Some clones in this sample may be carry-over from other donors' samples. The chain uses TRBV15 and TRBJ2-7, with TRBD2 matching 7 bases. The starting material was cultured PBMCs, obtained from culture after CMV antigen stimulation. CDR3 bases: TGTGCCACCAGCAGAGGGGGGGGGGGATACTCCTACGAGCAGTACTTC. Residues: CATSRGGGGYSYEQYF. Filled out from reference TRBV15 and TRBJ2-7, the complete variable domain reads DAMVIQNPRYQVTQFGKPVTLSCSQTLNHNVMYWYQQKSSQAPKLLFHYYDKDFNNEADTPDNFQSRRPNTSFCFLDIRSPGLGDTAMYLCATSRGGGGYSYEQYFGPGTRLTVT.